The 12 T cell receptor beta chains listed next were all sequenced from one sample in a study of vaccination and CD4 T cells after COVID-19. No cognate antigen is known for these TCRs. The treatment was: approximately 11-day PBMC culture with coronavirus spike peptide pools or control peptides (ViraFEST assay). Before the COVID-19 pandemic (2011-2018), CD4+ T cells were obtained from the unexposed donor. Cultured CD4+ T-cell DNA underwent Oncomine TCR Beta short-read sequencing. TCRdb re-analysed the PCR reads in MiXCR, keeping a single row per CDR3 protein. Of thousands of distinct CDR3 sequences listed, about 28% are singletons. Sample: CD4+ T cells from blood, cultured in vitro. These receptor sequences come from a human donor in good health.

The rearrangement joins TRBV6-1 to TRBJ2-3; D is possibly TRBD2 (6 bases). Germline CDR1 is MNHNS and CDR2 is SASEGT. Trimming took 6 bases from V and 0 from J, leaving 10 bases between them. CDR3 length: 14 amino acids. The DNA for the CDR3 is TGTGCCAGCAGGGGCGGGGCCAGCACAGATACGCAGTATTTT. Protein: CASRGGASTDTQYF.

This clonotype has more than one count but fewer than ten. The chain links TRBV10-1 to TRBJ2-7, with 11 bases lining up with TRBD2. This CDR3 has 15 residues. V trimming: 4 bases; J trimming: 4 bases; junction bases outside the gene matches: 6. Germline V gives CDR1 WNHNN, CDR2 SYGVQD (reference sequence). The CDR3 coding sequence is TGCGCCAGCAGTGCGGTAACTAGCGGGAGTTACGAGCAGTACTTC. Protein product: CASSAVTSGSYEQYF.

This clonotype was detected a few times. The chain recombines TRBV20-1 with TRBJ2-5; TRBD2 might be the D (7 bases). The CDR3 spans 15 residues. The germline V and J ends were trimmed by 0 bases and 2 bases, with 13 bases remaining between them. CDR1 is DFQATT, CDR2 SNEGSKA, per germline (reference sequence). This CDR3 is CSARDGRGLQETQYF. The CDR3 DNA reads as TGCAGTGCTAGAGATGGGCGGGGGCTTCAAGAGACCCAGTACTTC.

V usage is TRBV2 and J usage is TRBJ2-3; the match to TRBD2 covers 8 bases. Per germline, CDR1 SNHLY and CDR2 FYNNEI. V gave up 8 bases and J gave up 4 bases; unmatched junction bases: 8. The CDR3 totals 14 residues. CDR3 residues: CASGSGGGADTQYF. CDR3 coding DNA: TGTGCCAGCGGAAGCGGGGGCGGGGCAGATACGCAGTATTTT.

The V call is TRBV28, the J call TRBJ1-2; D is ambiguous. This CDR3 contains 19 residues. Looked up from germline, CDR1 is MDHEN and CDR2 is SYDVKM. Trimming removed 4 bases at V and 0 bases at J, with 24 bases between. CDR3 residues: CASSSRLVWTGGTNYGYTF. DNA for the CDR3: TGTGCCAGCAGTTCCAGACTAGTGTGGACGGGAGGGACTAACTATGGCTACACCTTC.

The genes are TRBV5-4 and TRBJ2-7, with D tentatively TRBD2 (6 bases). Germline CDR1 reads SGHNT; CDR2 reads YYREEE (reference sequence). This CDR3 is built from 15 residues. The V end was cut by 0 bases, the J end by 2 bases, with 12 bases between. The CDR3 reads CASSLAGGVTYEQYF. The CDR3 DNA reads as TGTGCCAGCAGCTTGGCCGGCGGGGTTACCTACGAGCAGTACTTC.

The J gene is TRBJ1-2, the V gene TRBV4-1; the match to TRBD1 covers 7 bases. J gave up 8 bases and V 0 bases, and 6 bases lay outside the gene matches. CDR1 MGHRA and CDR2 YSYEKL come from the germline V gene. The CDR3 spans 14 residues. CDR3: CASSQDRTGPGYTF. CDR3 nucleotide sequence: TGCGCCAGCAGCCAAGATCGGACAGGTCCCGGCTACACCTTC.

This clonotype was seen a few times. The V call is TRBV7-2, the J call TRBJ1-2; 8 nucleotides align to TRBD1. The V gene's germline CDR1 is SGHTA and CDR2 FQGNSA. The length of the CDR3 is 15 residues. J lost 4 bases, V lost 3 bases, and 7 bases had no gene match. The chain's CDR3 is CASSFSPGGAYGYTF. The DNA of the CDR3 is TGTGCCAGCAGCTTCAGTCCAGGGGGCGCCTATGGCTACACCTTC. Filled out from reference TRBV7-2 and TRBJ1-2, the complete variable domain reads GAGVSQSPSNKVTEKGKDVELRCDPISGHTALYWYRQSLGQGLEFLIYFQGNSAPDKSGLPSDRFSAERTGGSVSTLTIQRTQQEDSAVYLCASSFSPGGAYGYTFGSGTRLTVV.

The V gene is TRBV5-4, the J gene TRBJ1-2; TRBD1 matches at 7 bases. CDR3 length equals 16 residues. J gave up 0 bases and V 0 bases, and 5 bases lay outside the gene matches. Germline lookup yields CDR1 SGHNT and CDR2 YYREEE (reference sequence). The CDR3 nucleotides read TGTGCCAGCAGCTTGGACACCGGGACAGCTAACTATGGCTACACCTTC. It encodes CASSLDTGTANYGYTF. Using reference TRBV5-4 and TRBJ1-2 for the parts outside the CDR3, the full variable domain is ETGVTQSPTHLIKTRGQQVTLRCSSQSGHNTVSWYQQALGQGPQFIFQYYREEENGRGNFPPRFSGLQFPNYSSELNVNALELDDSALYLCASSLDTGTANYGYTFGSGTRLTVV.

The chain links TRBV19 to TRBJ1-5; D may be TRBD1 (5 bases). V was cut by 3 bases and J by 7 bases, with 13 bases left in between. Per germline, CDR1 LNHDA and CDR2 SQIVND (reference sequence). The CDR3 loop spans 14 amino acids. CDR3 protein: CASSILREGQPQHF. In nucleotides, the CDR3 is TGTGCCAGTAGTATTCTTCGGGAGGGGCAGCCCCAGCATTTT.

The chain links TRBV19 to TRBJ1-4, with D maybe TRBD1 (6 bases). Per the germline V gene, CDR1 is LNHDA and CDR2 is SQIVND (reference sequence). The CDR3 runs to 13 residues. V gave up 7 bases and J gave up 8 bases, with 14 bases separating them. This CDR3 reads CASTAEGEEKLFF. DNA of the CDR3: TGTGCCAGTACAGCCGAGGGGGAGGAAAAACTGTTTTTT.

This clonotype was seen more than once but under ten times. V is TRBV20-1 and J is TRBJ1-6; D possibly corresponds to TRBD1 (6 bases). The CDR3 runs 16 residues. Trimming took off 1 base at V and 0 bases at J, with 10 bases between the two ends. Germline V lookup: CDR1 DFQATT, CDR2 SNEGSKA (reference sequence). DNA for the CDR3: TGCAGTGCTAGAGCAGGGGCGAGCTCCTATAATTCACCCCTCCACTTT. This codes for CSARAGASSYNSPLHF.